Listed below are T cell receptor beta chains from one sample, sequenced in a study of blood T cell repertoires in COVID-19. The protocol was immunoSEQ multiplex PCR, while the TCRdb copy is restricted to in-frame clones and leaves out a portion. Of 200,000 or so clones in the sample, about 86% were seen once. Sequences were obtained from peripheral blood. The receptors come from a woman between 65 and 79 years old with acute or convalescent COVID-19. CDR3s include the opening cysteine and the closing phenylalanine or tryptophan. The order of the fields is D gene, V gene, J gene, clone size, CDR3 protein, CDR3 DNA. D genes are given only for firm matches. Some rows mark clone size as missing; the rest say once, few, many or name a class of expanded clone.

NA	TRBV3-1/TRBV3-2	TRBJ1-1	NA	CASSLGHPGTEAFF	TGTGCCAGCAGCCTGGGACACCCGGGGACTGAAGCTTTCTTT
NA	TRBV9	TRBJ1-2	NA	CASSVELVGGYTF	TGTGCCAGCAGCGTAGAACTGGTGGGGGGGTACACCTTC
NA	TRBV6-2/TRBV6-3	TRBJ2-7	NA	CASSPAGVYEQYF	TGTGCCAGCAGCCCCGCAGGGGTCTACGAGCAGTACTTC
NA	TRBV27	TRBJ2-1	NA	CASSPTLGIPNEQFF	TGTGCCAGCAGTCCCACCCTAGGTATCCCCAATGAGCAGTTCTTC
NA	TRBV5-4	TRBJ1-3	once	CASSSGGSSGNTIYF	TGTGCCAGCAGCTCTGGCGGGAGCTCTGGAAACACCATATATTTT
NA	TRBV7-9	TRBJ1-3	NA	CASSLLGPQGAYF	TGTGCCAGCAGCTTATTAGGACCCCAGGGCGCTTATTTT
NA	TRBV20-1	TRBJ2-7	NA	CSASDQVPYEQYF	TGCAGTGCTAGTGACCAGGTACCCTACGAGCAGTACTTC
NA	TRBV10-3	TRBJ1-3	NA	CAIRGDTGNTIYF	TGTGCCATCAGGGGGGATACAGGGAACACCATATATTTT
NA	TRBV3-1/TRBV3-2	TRBJ1-3	once	CASSQKRGISGNTIYF	TGTGCCAGCAGCCAAAAACGGGGTATCTCTGGAAACACCATATATTTT
TRBD1	TRBV9	TRBJ1-6	NA	CASSGQGVSISPLHF	TGTGCCAGCAGCGGACAGGGGGTTTCTATTTCACCCCTCCACTTT
TRBD2	TRBV29-1	TRBJ2-3	NA	CSVVGLAGFLADTQYF	TGCAGCGTTGTTGGGCTAGCGGGGTTCCTGGCAGATACGCAGTATTTT
NA	TRBV5-1	TRBJ1-6	NA	CASSFSGTRNSPLHF	TGCGCCAGCAGCTTCTCCGGGACACGGAATTCACCCCTCCACTTT
TRBD1	TRBV2	TRBJ1-4	NA	CASSVSGQSLFF	TGTGCCAGCAGTGTTTCGGGACAGTCGCTGTTTTTT
TRBD1	TRBV7-2	TRBJ1-2	NA	CASSLEQGAEGYTF	TGTGCCAGCAGCTTAGAACAGGGGGCGGAGGGCTACACCTTC
NA	TRBV5-1	TRBJ1-5	once	CASSSQGPQPQHF	TGCGCCAGCAGCTCACAGGGCCCTCAGCCCCAGCATTTT
TRBD2	TRBV7-2	TRBJ2-7	NA	CASSRSPGLAGNEQYF	TGTGCCAGCAGCAGATCACCGGGACTAGCGGGGAACGAGCAGTACTTC
TRBD2	TRBV6-6	TRBJ2-1	NA	CASNGARTSLYNEQFF	TGTGCCAGCAATGGGGCGAGGACTAGCCTATACAATGAGCAGTTCTTC
TRBD1	TRBV28	TRBJ2-5	NA	CASSFLAGGGETQYF	TGTGCCAGCAGTTTCCTGGCAGGGGGCGGAGAGACCCAGTACTTC
NA	TRBV12-3/TRBV12-4	TRBJ2-7	few	CASSLGGNYEQYF	TGTGCCAGCAGCCTTGGCGGGAACTACGAGCAGTACTTC
NA	TRBV11-2	TRBJ1-1	NA	CASSLEGGGAFF	TGTGCCAGCAGCTTAGAAGGGGGTGGAGCTTTCTTT
NA	TRBV18	TRBJ1-5	NA	CASSPLMTDNQPQHF	TGTGCCAGCTCACCACTTATGACAGACAATCAGCCCCAGCATTTT
NA	TRBV7-2	TRBJ1-6	few	CASRSGRSEGSPLHF	TGTGCCAGCAGATCCGGTAGATCCGAGGGTTCACCCCTCCACTTT
TRBD2	TRBV19	TRBJ2-1	NA	CASTQFFSPGGGLADYNEQFF	TGTGCCAGTACCCAATTTTTCTCACCGGGGGGGGGACTAGCGGACTACAATGAGCAGTTCTTC
TRBD2	TRBV24-1	TRBJ2-3	NA	CATAGGTDTQYF	TGTGCCACAGCGGGAGGGACAGATACGCAGTATTTT
NA	TRBV4-2	TRBJ2-7	few	CASSQEGGLPYVEQYF	TGTGCCAGCAGCCAAGAAGGCGGCCTGCCCTACGTGGAGCAGTACTTC
NA	TRBV6-5	TRBJ1-1	NA	CASSSTGGNTEAFF	TGTGCCAGCAGTAGCACCGGGGGTAACACTGAAGCTTTCTTT